This T cell receptor beta chain was sequenced for a study of CXCR3-negative and CXCR3-positive naive CD8 T cells. Study-wide results and limits: The TRBV-TRBJ usage of naive CXCR3-negative and CXCR3-positive cells was similar, but that of memory cells differed. Partially decreased CXCR3 expression was recorded after cryopreservation, and fresh PBMCs were used in most assays. Greater hydrophobicity was found in TRB CDR3s of CXCR3-positive naive cells than of CXCR3-negative naive cells.

The CDR3 spans 17 residues. CDR1 DFQATT and CDR2 SNEGSKA come from the germline V gene (reference sequence). The CD45RO-CCR7+CD27+CD95- phenotype denoted naive CD8+ T cells. Libraries were UMI-labeled 5' RACE TRB cDNA. Reprocessing the 5' RACE reads, TCRdb reports a single entry for every CDR3 protein and omits DNA. This sample's table reports 150,000 to 170,000 distinct CDR3 sequences. For this clonotype: No antigen is known for it.

The chain combines TRBV20-1 with TRBJ2-3; without DNA, the TCRdb call of TRBD1 cannot be checked. The material sequenced was naive CXCR3+ CD8+ T cells from blood. Subset denoted: CD45RO-CCR7+CD27+CD95- naive CD8+ T cells expressing CXCR3 (TNR3+). This TCR was recovered from a human donor in good health. Some clones in this sample may be carry-over from other donors' samples. The CDR3 spells CSARDRVRDAGADTQYF.